The 26 T cell receptor beta chains listed next were all sequenced from one sample in a study of T cells of healthy individuals. TCRdb independently ran MiXCR on the 5' RACE reads; one entry per CDR3 protein. In the table there are 60,000 to 70,000 distinct CDR3 sequences, around 15% of which are singletons. Source of these receptors: a human donor in good health.

The genes are TRBV12-3 or TRBV12-4 and TRBJ1-5, with D maybe TRBD1 (5 bases). Trimming shortened V by 6 bases and J by 7 bases, and 13 bases separated the two germline ends. The CDR3 has 13 residues. CDR3 DNA: TGTGCCAGCAGCTCAGGGTCTGAACAGCCCCAGCATTTT. Its protein is CASSSGSEQPQHF.

This clonotype was observed many times. This sequence joins TRBV7-2 and TRBJ2-3; 8 positions agree with TRBD2. The V gene's germline CDR1 is SGHTA and CDR2 FQGNSA. V lost 2 bases, J lost 4 bases, and 5 bases stayed unmatched. This CDR3 has 15 amino acids. CDR3 amino acids: CASSLRSGSADTQYF. The DNA for the CDR3 is TGTGCCAGCAGCTTAAGGAGCGGGAGTGCAGATACGCAGTATTTT.

This clonotype was recorded many times. The J gene is TRBJ2-1, the V gene TRBV6-2 or TRBV6-3; D perhaps matches TRBD2 (6 bases). With 5 bases removed from V and 3 bases from J, the gap between germline ends came to 14 bases. Germline V gene sequence: CDR1 MNHEY, CDR2 SVGEGT. The CDR3 is 15 residues long. The CDR3 region is CASSRRRRDYNEQFF. CDR3 nucleotide sequence: TGTGCCAGCAGTCGTAGGAGGAGGGACTACAATGAGCAGTTCTTC.

The chain links TRBV10-3 to TRBJ2-3; weak D call: TRBD1 (6 bases). The V end lost 11 bases, the J end lost 2 bases, and 17 bases lay between the germline ends. Germline V lookup: CDR1 ENHRY, CDR2 SYGVKD. The CDR3 is 14 amino acids. The CDR3 coding sequence is TGTGCCGCTACGACACAGGGACCCACAGATACGCAGTATTTT. This sequence encodes CAATTQGPTDTQYF.

For this clonotype: The missing conserved phenylalanine or tryptophan at the end of this CDR3 makes a read error likely. This chain joins TRBV13 and TRBJ2-3; 8 bases are shared with TRBD2. CDR1 is PRHDT and CDR2 is FYEKMQ in the germline V gene (reference sequence). V gave up 0 bases and J gave up 6 bases; unmatched junction bases: 5. This CDR3 has 15 amino acids. The DNA for the CDR3 is TGTGCCAGCAGCTTAGGCTCCGGGGGGGGCGATACGCAGTATTTA. It codes for CASSLGSGGGDTQYL.

A note on this clonotype: This clone may be a read error of a much larger clone one base away. J is TRBJ2-4 and V is TRBV2; a possible D gene is TRBD1 (6 bases). CDR1 is SNHLY, CDR2 FYNNEI, per germline. CDR3 length: 15 residues. The CDR3 nucleotides read TGTGCCAGCAAAGGACAGATGTTAGCCAAAAACATTCAGAACTTC. Encoded protein: CASKGQMLAKNIQNF.

CDR3 amino acids: CASSHWVLQGRDEQYF. CDR3 in DNA: TGTGCCAGCAGCCATTGGGTCCTCCAGGGTAGGGACGAGCAGTACTTC. The chain combines TRBV21-1 with TRBJ2-7; no check of the table's D call, TRBD2, against the DNA was made. TRBV21-1 is a listed pseudogene. This CDR3 comprises 16 residues.

This clonotype was seen a handful of times. V and J are TRBV14 and TRBJ2-1; the D gene is possibly TRBD1 (5 bases). Germline assignment: CDR1 SGHDN and CDR2 FVKESK. V dropped 1 base and J dropped 8 bases, with 9 bases sitting between them. The CDR3 extends over 13 amino acids. CDR3: CASSQGIRDEQFF. CDR3 bases: TGTGCCAGCAGCCAAGGTATCAGGGATGAGCAGTTCTTC.

The rearrangement uses TRBV27 and TRBJ2-1, with TRBD2 identical over 7 bases. V shed 6 bases and J 5 bases; nucleotides not matched to a gene: 13. This CDR3 comprises 16 residues. Germline V gene lookup returns CDR1 MNHEY and CDR2 SMNVEV (reference sequence). The CDR3 sequence: CASSPWGGRGHNEQFF. As DNA, the CDR3 is TGTGCCAGCAGCCCTTGGGGCGGGAGAGGTCACAATGAGCAGTTCTTC.

This clonotype was observed at least ten times. J is TRBJ1-1 and V is TRBV12-3 or TRBV12-4, with no clear D. CDR3 size: 17 residues. Trimming took 3 bases from V and 1 from J, leaving 18 bases between them. In DNA, the CDR3 is TGTGCCAGCAGTTTCGACAAATCAGTAGCTCCGAACACTGAAGCTTTCTTT. Its protein product is CASSFDKSVAPNTEAFF.

Ten or more counts support this clonotype. V usage is TRBV20-1 and J usage is TRBJ1-6, with D uncertain. Germline CDR1 and CDR2: DFQATT and SNEGSKA (reference sequence). The V gene lost 0 bases and the J gene lost 7 bases, with 16 bases spanning the gap. CDR3 size: 16 residues. The CDR3 loop reads CSARDRTTLNNSPLHF. CDR3 in DNA: TGCAGTGCTAGAGATCGAACAACGTTGAACAATTCACCCCTCCACTTT.

The gene calls are TRBV7-9 and TRBJ2-7, with 7 bases that match TRBD2. Germline CDR1 is SEHNR and CDR2 is FQNEAQ (reference sequence). V lost 5 bases to trimming and J lost 3 bases; unmatched junction nucleotides: 7. This CDR3 is 14 amino acids long. This chain's CDR3 is CASSEAGPNYEQYF. The DNA for the CDR3 is TGTGCCAGCAGCGAAGCGGGACCAAACTACGAGCAGTACTTC.

This clonotype was counted a single time. The rearrangement links TRBV6-2 or TRBV6-3 to TRBJ1-5; maybe TRBD1 (5 bases). The V and J ends lost 9 bases and 4 bases respectively, with 16 bases between them. Looked up from germline, CDR1 is MNHEY and CDR2 is SVGEGT. The CDR3 totals 14 residues. This chain's CDR3 is CASTQGWRNQPQHF. The CDR3, as DNA: TGTGCCAGTACCCAGGGTTGGCGGAATCAGCCCCAGCATTTT.

This clonotype was seen at least ten times. The V and J genes are TRBV20-1 and TRBJ2-3; either TRBD1 or TRBD2 may supply D (5 bases each). Trimming stripped 0 bases from V and 4 bases from J, with 14 bases between. This CDR3 contains 15 residues. From germline, CDR1 is DFQATT and CDR2 SNEGSKA (reference sequence). CDR3 amino acids: CSARDPGGAADTQYF. CDR3 nucleotides: TGCAGTGCTAGAGATCCTGGGGGAGCGGCAGATACGCAGTATTTT.

This clonotype was detected many times. The chain carries TRBV6-2 or TRBV6-3 and TRBJ2-7; a possible D gene is TRBD1 (5 bases). CDR1 is MNHEY, CDR2 SVGEGT, per germline. Between the trimmed V and J ends, which lost 6 bases and 5 bases, there was a span of 11 bases. The CDR3 length is 12 residues. Written as DNA, the CDR3 is TGTGCCAGCAGGCAGGGTGGCAACGAGCAGTACTTC. It encodes CASRQGGNEQYF.

The sample holds a few counts of this clonotype. V is TRBV30 and J is TRBJ2-5; 7 nucleotides match TRBD2. This CDR3 region has 14 residues. CDR1 and CDR2 (germline): GTSNPN, SVGIG (reference sequence). The junction had 8 bases not matched to a gene; V was cut back by 5 bases and J by 2 bases. This CDR3 is CAWDSVGGQETQYF. CDR3 in DNA: TGTGCCTGGGACTCCGTGGGGGGGCAAGAGACCCAGTACTTC.

The V and J genes are TRBV10-2 and TRBJ2-7; D might be TRBD2 (5 bases). V was cut by 0 bases and J by 2 bases, with 8 bases left in between. This CDR3 contains 14 residues. Germline-derived CDR1 and CDR2 are WSHSY and SAAADI. As DNA, the CDR3 is TGCGCCAGCAGTGAGTCGGGAGCCACCTACGAGCAGTACTTC. It translates to CASSESGATYEQYF.

V usage is TRBV27 and J usage is TRBJ1-1; 7 bases match TRBD1. Germline loops: CDR1 MNHEY, CDR2 SMNVEV (reference sequence). The CDR3 consists of 16 residues. The trim removed 2 bases at V and 4 bases at J, leaving 10 bases unmatched. CDR3 DNA: TGTGCCAGCAGTTTAACCCCGACAGGGTTTGGCACTGAAGCTTTCTTT. Its translation: CASSLTPTGFGTEAFF.

This clonotype was counted a few times. CDR3 nucleotide sequence: TGTGCCAGCAGTGGGGGACAGGGGCCAGGCACAGATACGCAGTATTTT. Its protein is CASSGGQGPGTDTQYF. The genes are TRBV12-3 or TRBV12-4 and TRBJ2-3, with TRBD1 identical over 10 bases. V shed 5 bases and J 1 base; nucleotides not matched to a gene: 6. The CDR3 covers 16 residues.

The chain has TRBV29-1 and TRBJ2-2; no clear D. The germline gives CDR1 SQVTM, CDR2 ANQGSEA. Deletions cut 5 bases from V and 1 base from J, with 5 bases between. The CDR3 loop spans 12 amino acids. The chain's CDR3 is CSVSMNTGELFF. CDR3 bases: TGCAGCGTTTCCATGAACACCGGGGAGCTGTTTTTT.

This sequence joins TRBV14 and TRBJ1-5, with unresolved D. Trimming stripped 4 bases from V and 1 base from J, with 17 bases between. The length of the CDR3 is 17 residues. Per germline, CDR1 SGHDN and CDR2 FVKESK. The CDR3, as DNA: TGTGCCAGCAGCCTCCAGCCCACGTTAGGAAGCAATCAGCCCCAGCATTTT. It encodes CASSLQPTLGSNQPQHF.

This clonotype was recorded a few times. The rearrangement joins TRBV29-1 to TRBJ2-1, with D possibly matching TRBD1 (6 bases). Germline values: CDR1 SQVTM, CDR2 ANQGSEA. With 0 bases removed from V and 7 bases from J, the gap between germline ends came to 22 bases. The CDR3 is made up of 17 amino acids. CDR3 sequence (DNA): TGCAGCGTTGAAGATGAGGAAACCGGGCCGCAGGGGAATGAGCAGTTCTTC. This encodes CSVEDEETGPQGNEQFF.

The table lists this clonotype with a few counts. The J gene is TRBJ2-7, the V gene TRBV29-1; 8 bases agree with TRBD1. Germline CDR1 reads SQVTM; CDR2 reads ANQGSEA. Trimming took 5 bases from V and 7 from J; bases not matched to a gene: 16. The CDR3 is 15 amino acids. In DNA, the CDR3 is TGCAGCGTTCTCGGAGACGGGACAGGTAGATGGGAGCAGTACTTC. Its translation is CSVLGDGTGRWEQYF.

This chain links TRBV12-3 or TRBV12-4 with TRBJ2-3, with D hard to call. The V end was cut by 1 base, the J end by 11 bases, with 7 bases between. CDR3 length: 11 amino acids. The CDR3 loop is CASSLGTQQYF. DNA for the CDR3: TGTGCCAGCAGTTTAGGGACGCAGCAGTATTTT.

In its sample, this clonotype was seen many times. The genes are TRBV3-1 and TRBJ2-7; D not resolved. Trimming took off 1 base at V and 5 bases at J, with 6 bases between the two ends. Germline V gene lookup returns CDR1 LGHDT and CDR2 YNNKEL (reference sequence). CDR3 size: 12 residues. The DNA for the CDR3 is TGTGCCAGCAGCCAAGTTTTGCACGAGCAGTACTTC. This gives the protein CASSQVLHEQYF.

The sample holds a few counts of this clonotype. The V gene is TRBV19, the J gene TRBJ2-3, with 10 bases matching TRBD1. Trimming cost V 3 bases and J 3 bases; bases outside gene matches: 3. The CDR3 consists of 15 residues. Germline values: CDR1 LNHDA, CDR2 SQIVND (reference sequence). The CDR3 nucleotides read TGTGCCAGTAGTATTGAGGGACAGGGGACAGATACGCAGTATTTT. This encodes CASSIEGQGTDTQYF.